The text below deals with one TCR beta chain. V shed 7 bases and J 5 bases; nucleotides not matched to a gene: 8. This CDR3 is built from 15 residues. Germline V gives CDR1 MNHEY, CDR2 SMNVEV (reference sequence). The data are from a study of blood T cell repertoires in COVID-19. Overall study: Sites across the United States, Italy and Spain contributed samples from acute and convalescent COVID-19.

Per the original data handling: Estimation of nucleated cell counts was performed using reference gene primer amplification. Assay: immunoSEQ multiplex PCR; the TCRdb copy retains only in-frame clones and omits some. V, J and clone size were drawn from that table, and D and trimming were deduced from the DNA. This table has around 100,000 clones, more than 65% appearing once. The chain combines TRBV27 with TRBJ2-3; 11 nucleotides match TRBD2. This receptor was obtained from a man aged 65 to 79 with active or convalescent COVID-19. The sample comprised peripheral blood. The CDR3 loop reads CASNLAGGLVDTQYF. The CDR3 DNA sequence: TGTGCCAGCAACTTAGCGGGGGGGCTGGTAGATACGCAGTATTTT.